This T cell receptor beta chain was identified in a study of CD8+CD57+ T cells in acquired aplastic anemia. On this clonotype itself: The CDR3 carries no conserved terminal phenylalanine or tryptophan, so it likely arises from a read error.

The germline V gene encodes CDR1 SGHVS and CDR2 FNYEAQ. Trimming took off 1 base at V and 0 bases at J, with 9 bases between the two ends. This CDR3 comprises 15 residues. TCR beta VDJ and CDR3 profiling used genomic DNA as template. In TCRdb, the reads were re-called with MiXCR into one record per CDR3 protein. The table lists some 150,000 distinct CDR3 sequences, over 70% of them singletons. In patients chosen for sequencing, flow cytometry had shown CD8+CD57+ cell expansion. The blood sampling took place in patients who had so far received no therapy. This TCR derives from a human donor with aplastic anemia. Sequencing input: sorted CD4+, CD8+, or CD8+CD57+ T cells (not recorded which) from PBMCs. The rearrangement joins TRBV7-6 to TRBJ1-1; D is unresolved. This CDR3 is CASSLGGPMNTEAFC. The DNA of the CDR3 is TGTGCCAGCAGCTTAGGAGGTCCCATGAACACTGAAGCTTTCTGT.